Sequencing of this T cell receptor (beta chain) was carried out in a study of blood T cell repertoires in COVID-19. Turning to the study itself: Spain, Italy and the United States supplied samples that represented acute and convalescent COVID-19. T cells, B-cell-depleted T cells, or PBMCs supplied cDNA or gDNA.

Per the authors' pipeline: From reference gene primer amplification, estimates of nucleated cell counts were derived. Assay: immunoSEQ multiplex PCR; the TCRdb copy retains only in-frame clones and omits some. The V and J calls and the clone size are those of that table, but D and trimming were determined from the DNA. The repertoire holds about 100,000 clones, roughly 89% seen once, with 4.5% to 6% in the top ten. The CDR3 extends over 16 amino acids. Germline assignment: CDR1 KGHSH and CDR2 LQKENI. The V and J ends lost 3 bases and 0 bases respectively, with 9 bases between them. The TCR comes from an older man with acute or convalescent COVID-19. V and J are TRBV18 and TRBJ2-6; the D gene is possibly TRBD1 (6 bases). Sample: peripheral blood. CDR3 sequence reads: CASSPPGVSGANVLTF. For the CDR3, the DNA is TGTGCCAGCTCACCCCCAGGGGTCTCTGGGGCCAACGTCCTGACTTTC.